This T cell receptor (beta chain) was captured by sequencing in a study of blood T cell repertoires in COVID-19. As for the study in general: There were acute and convalescent COVID-19 samples, and they came from the United States, Italy and Spain. Nucleic acid was either cDNA or gDNA, and it came from T cells, B-cell-depleted T cells, or PBMCs.

This clone was counted only a few times. The V gene's germline CDR1 is KGHSH and CDR2 LQKENI. V dropped 3 bases and J dropped 8 bases, with 10 bases sitting between them. The CDR3 runs to 13 residues. Authors' data handling: Estimates of nucleated cell counts were drawn from the amplification of reference gene primers. The data were produced by immunoSEQ multiplex PCR, yet TCRdb's version contains in-frame clones alone and is incomplete. D and trimming come from the DNA, and the V and J calls and clone size come from that table. The sample includes just under 65,000 clones, 75% to 80% of them seen just once.

The specimen sequenced was peripheral blood. The origin of this receptor is a woman older than 75 with acute or convalescent COVID-19. J is TRBJ1-4 and V is TRBV18; D uncertain. The CDR3: CASSPDHREKLFF. The CDR3 DNA sequence: TGTGCCAGCTCACCCGATCATCGGGAAAAACTGTTTTTT.